The clone carrying this T cell receptor (beta chain) was seen a few times. Its matching antigen is unknown. These data are taken from a study of beta chain features in type 1 diabetes. Study-wide results and caveats: These data did not resolve whether HLA type affects TCRB rearrangement. In type 1 diabetes patients, VDJ junctions had fewer insertions; deletions at these junctions were more frequent.

Expressed TCRB transcripts were sequenced because the isolated RNA had all been reverse transcribed beforehand. This table comes from immunoSEQ multiplex PCR, and its TCRdb copy is limited to in-frame clones, with some not included. The sample yields roughly 500,000 clones, approximately 28% seen once. Losses at the gene ends were 7 bases for V and 0 bases for J; bases not matched to a gene: 3. The CDR3 is 14 amino acids. Germline V gene data show CDR1 as SGHRS and CDR2 as YFSETQ. This TCR came from a man between 18 and 35 years old in good health. The chain carries TRBV5-1 and TRBJ2-1; 8 bases line up with TRBD2. The sample was naive CD4+ T cells from blood. The CDR3 bases are TGCGCCAGCTCCGCGGGGGGCTCCTACAATGAGCAGTTCTTC. Residues: CASSAGGSYNEQFF.